This record concerns one T cell receptor (beta chain) sequence. Its cognate antigen is unknown. The data originate from a study of post-analysis software for immune sequencing data. Across the study: Patients had relapsing-remitting, secondary progressive or progressive-relapsing multiple sclerosis; some lacked subtype. Study-level findings and limits: A handful of TRBV segments were more frequent in patients than controls; TRBV5-6, TRBV5-1 and TRBV20-1 belonged to this group. Those with multiple sclerosis, the patient group, showed significantly lower normalized Chao1 diversity than controls.

Deletions cut 0 bases from V and 3 bases from J, with 9 bases between. This CDR3 contains 14 residues. Germline lookup yields CDR1 SGHRS and CDR2 YFSETQ. The TCR beta cDNA libraries contained unique molecular identifiers. The source material, roughly 0.85 to 10 million T cells, gave rise to 510,000 or so cDNA molecules. TCRdb independently ran MiXCR on the PCR reads; one entry per CDR3 protein. The table includes roughly 540,000 distinct CDR3 sequences, about a third detected once. The sample taken for sequencing was blood. The gene calls are TRBV5-1 and TRBJ1-2; D remains unclear. The source of this sequence is a girl aged 2 to 17 with multiple sclerosis. CDR3 residues: CASSLENGDYGYTF. The CDR3 nucleotides read TGCGCCAGCAGCTTGGAAAACGGGGACTATGGCTACACCTTC.